This T cell receptor (beta chain) was found in a study of vaccination and CD4 T cells after COVID-19. Study-wide background: Six male and four female convalescents took part, two of them Hispanic. Once diagnosed, patients had post-COVID samples drawn a median 101 days later (range 35 to 161). Whole-study results and caveats: Within convalescent individuals, 304 out of 307 vaccine-specific clones proved to be spike mono-reactive.

With respect to this clonotype: Its antigen is undetermined.

The CDR3 totals 15 residues. Germline values: CDR1 DFQATT, CDR2 SNEGSKA (reference sequence). After removal of 7 bases from V and 3 bases from J, the junction contained 13 bases not matched to a gene. Treatment defined: approximately 11-day PBMC culture with coronavirus spike peptide pools or control peptides (ViraFEST assay). Cultured CD4+ T-cell DNA underwent Oncomine TCR Beta short-read sequencing. TCRdb ran MiXCR on the PCR reads and lists one entry per CDR3 protein. The sample shows 8,000 to 10,000 distinct CDR3 sequences, about 59% of them seen only once. The source material was CD4+ T cells from blood, cultured in vitro. The receptor was derived from a human donor who had recovered from COVID-19. The gene calls are TRBV20-1 and TRBJ2-7; 9 bases agree with TRBD2. The DNA of the CDR3 is TGCAGTGTCGAAAGAGGACTAGCGACGGACTACGAGCAGTACTTC. This encodes CSVERGLATDYEQYF.